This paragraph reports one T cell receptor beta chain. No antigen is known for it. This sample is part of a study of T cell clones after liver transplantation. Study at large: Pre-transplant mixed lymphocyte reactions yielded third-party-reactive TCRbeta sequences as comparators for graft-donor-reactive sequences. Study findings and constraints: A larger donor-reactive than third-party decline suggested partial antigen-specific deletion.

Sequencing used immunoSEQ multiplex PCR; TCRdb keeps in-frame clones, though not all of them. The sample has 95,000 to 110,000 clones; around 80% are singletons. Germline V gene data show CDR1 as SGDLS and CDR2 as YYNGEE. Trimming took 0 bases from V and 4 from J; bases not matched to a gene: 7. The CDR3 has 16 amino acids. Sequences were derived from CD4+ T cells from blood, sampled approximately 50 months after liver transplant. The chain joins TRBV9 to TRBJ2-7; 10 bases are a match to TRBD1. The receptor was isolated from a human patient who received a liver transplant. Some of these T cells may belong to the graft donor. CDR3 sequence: CASSVEPTGGRYEQYF. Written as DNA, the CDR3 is TGTGCCAGCAGCGTAGAACCGACAGGGGGCCGGTACGAGCAGTACTTC.